The 23 T cell receptor beta chains in this list originate from one sample, sequenced in a study of shared clonotypes between healthy human individuals. TCRdb keeps only in-frame clones here, not all; method: immunoSEQ multiplex PCR. The sample holds about 980,000 clones, over 75% seen once. The source material was memory CD4+ T cells sorted from blood. Documented subset: CD45RA-negative fraction. Receptors were obtained from a man younger than 30 in good health.

The V and J genes are TRBV6-1 and TRBJ2-1, with TRBD1 matching 8 bases. Germline loops: CDR1 MNHNS, CDR2 SASEGT. V trimming: 9 bases; J trimming: 1 base; junction bases outside the gene matches: 5. The CDR3 contains 14 residues. The CDR3 loop reads CASQGAISYNEQFF. CDR3 nucleotide sequence: TGTGCCAGTCAGGGGGCGATTTCCTACAATGAGCAGTTCTTC.

The chain couples TRBV6-1 to TRBJ2-7; D gene unclear. Deletions cut 5 bases from V and 3 bases from J, with 11 bases between. From germline, CDR1 is MNHNS and CDR2 SASEGT. This CDR3 has 13 amino acids. The CDR3 nucleotides read TGTGCCAGCAGTATTGGCAGAAACTACGAGCAGTACTTC. This gives the protein CASSIGRNYEQYF.

The chain links TRBV5-1 to TRBJ1-6, with D unclear. Germline V gives CDR1 SGHRS, CDR2 YFSETQ. V was shortened by 0 bases and J by 10 bases, with 20 bases between the two germline ends. This CDR3 spans 17 amino acids. DNA of the CDR3: TGCGCCAGCAGCTTGGGATGGGCAGGCCCAAAGGAATCACCCCTCCACTTT. It is translated as CASSLGWAGPKESPLHF.

CDR3 residues: CASSATSYEQYF. The CDR3 bases are TGTGCCAGCAGCGCCACTAGCTACGAGCAGTACTTC. The chain employs TRBV7-9 and TRBJ2-7; D possibly corresponds to TRBD2 (5 bases). The CDR3 covers 12 residues. Per germline, CDR1 SEHNR and CDR2 FQNEAQ (reference sequence). The ends were cut back, 5 bases at V and 3 bases at J, with 8 bases in the middle.

The chain carries TRBV28 and TRBJ1-6; 7 bases are shared with TRBD1. This CDR3 is built from 16 residues. Germline V lookup: CDR1 MDHEN, CDR2 SYDVKM. The ends lost 6 bases at V and 7 bases at J; junction bases unmatched: 12. The CDR3 is CASRILGTAPNSPLHF. The CDR3 nucleotides are TGTGCCAGCAGAATCCTGGGGACAGCGCCCAATTCACCCCTCCACTTT.

In regard to this clone: The sample holds other DNA sequences that translate to the same CDR3. The V call is TRBV11-2, the J call TRBJ2-2; 7 nucleotides align to TRBD2. The germline V gene encodes CDR1 SGHAT and CDR2 FQNNGV. This CDR3 spans 15 amino acids. The J segment lost 2 bases and the V segment lost 5 bases, leaving 5 bases of the junction unmatched. DNA for the CDR3: TGTGCCAGCAGCCTCGGGACTAAAAACACCGGGGAGCTGTTTTTT. It is translated as CASSLGTKNTGELFF.

The chain is built from TRBV28 and TRBJ2-6, with 8 positions matching TRBD1. Germline-derived CDR1 and CDR2 are MDHEN and SYDVKM. V trimming: 4 bases; J trimming: 1 base; junction bases outside the gene matches: 6. This CDR3 has 17 residues. The DNA for the CDR3 is TGTGCCAGCAGTTACCGACAGGGGAGGTCTGGGGCCAACGTCCTGACTTTC. Its protein is CASSYRQGRSGANVLTF.

This chain joins TRBV2 and TRBJ2-2; maybe TRBD2 (6 bases). V lost 7 bases and J 4 bases, leaving 22 bases between the germline ends. The CDR3 sequence is 17 residues long. CDR1 is SNHLY, CDR2 FYNNEI, per germline. This CDR3 reads CASIPGRSGAGTGELFF. CDR3 coding DNA: TGTGCCAGCATACCGGGCCGGTCCGGAGCGGGCACCGGGGAGCTGTTTTTT.

The V call is TRBV7-2, the J call TRBJ2-7; TRBD2 matches 11 bases. Germline V lookup: CDR1 SGHTA, CDR2 FQGNSA. Trimming at V came to 1 base and at J to 0 bases, leaving 5 bases not matched to a gene. CDR3 size: 17 residues. Written as DNA, the CDR3 is TGTGCCAGCAGCTTAGGAGCTAGCGGGGGGAGCTCCTACGAGCAGTACTTC. This codes for CASSLGASGGSSYEQYF.

The CDR3 DNA reads TGCAGCGTGGTTTCTAGACAGGGTAAGAGCATGAACACTGAAGCTTTCTTT. Translation: CSVVSRQGKSMNTEAFF. This chain links TRBV29-1 with TRBJ1-1; 7 nucleotides agree with TRBD1. Germline lookup yields CDR1 SQVTM and CDR2 ANQGSEA. The length of the CDR3 is 17 residues. V lost 6 bases to trimming and J lost 0 bases; unmatched junction nucleotides: 16.

The chain combines TRBV27 with TRBJ1-4; 9 bases are a match to TRBD1. Trimming took 3 bases from V and 7 from J; bases not matched to a gene: 15. CDR1 MNHEY and CDR2 SMNVEV come from the germline V gene (reference sequence). CDR3 length: 18 residues. The CDR3 DNA reads as TGTGCCAGCAGTTTGACATTTGGGACAGGGAGGCTGGGTGAAAAACTGTTTTTT. Protein: CASSLTFGTGRLGEKLFF. Combining the CDR3 with reference TRBV27 and TRBJ1-4 gives the whole variable domain EAQVTQNPRYLITVTGKKLTVTCSQNMNHEYMSWYRQDPGLGLRQIYYSMNVEVTDKGDVPEGYKVSRKEKRNFPLILESPSPNQTSLYFCASSLTFGTGRLGEKLFFGSGTQLSVL.

The rearrangement links TRBV11-2 to TRBJ1-2; D remains unclear. Germline V gene lookup returns CDR1 SGHAT and CDR2 FQNNGV. This CDR3 is built from 13 residues. The germline V and J ends were trimmed by 5 bases and 2 bases, with 9 bases remaining between them. The CDR3 spells CASSQGRNYGYTF. The CDR3 bases are TGTGCCAGCAGCCAAGGACGGAACTATGGCTACACCTTC.

The CDR3 DNA reads as TGCGCCAGCAGCTTAGGGGTACAGTCTAATGAAAAACTGTTTTTT. Its protein is CASSLGVQSNEKLFF. The V call is TRBV5-1, the J call TRBJ1-4; a possible D gene is TRBD1 (5 bases). With 2 bases removed from V and 3 bases from J, the gap between germline ends came to 11 bases. The V gene's germline CDR1 is SGHRS and CDR2 YFSETQ. The CDR3 runs 15 residues.

V usage is TRBV2 and J usage is TRBJ1-6, with 9 positions matching TRBD1. V lost 6 bases, J lost 0 bases, and 6 bases stayed unmatched. Germline assignment: CDR1 SNHLY and CDR2 FYNNEI. This CDR3 comprises 17 residues. The CDR3 sequence is CASSPETGGSYNSPLHF. The CDR3 DNA follows: TGTGCCAGCAGCCCCGAGACAGGGGGCTCCTATAATTCACCCCTCCACTTT.

The chain combines TRBV11-1 with TRBJ2-7; 9 positions match TRBD1. J was trimmed by 1 base and V by 4 bases; bases with no gene match: 2. Germline V gene lookup returns CDR1 SGHAT and CDR2 FQDESV (reference sequence). The CDR3 contains 14 residues. The CDR3 DNA reads TGTGCCAGCAGCTCTGGGACAGGGTCCTACGAGCAGTACTTC. Translated, it gives CASSSGTGSYEQYF.

This clone showed up just once. The rearrangement uses TRBV6-5 and TRBJ2-7; D gene uncertain. Trimming pared 5 bases from V and 4 bases from J, leaving 18 bases between. This CDR3 comprises 15 residues. Germline V lookup: CDR1 MNHEY, CDR2 SVGAGI. The CDR3 nucleotides read TGTGCCAGCAGTAGTTTAGACCCCGGGCGGTACGAGCAGTACTTC. It is translated as CASSSLDPGRYEQYF.

At least ten counts were recorded for this clone. The V and J genes are TRBV6-5 and TRBJ1-1; a possible D gene is TRBD1 (5 bases). CDR1 MNHEY and CDR2 SVGAGI come from the germline V gene. With 9 bases removed from V and 2 bases from J, the gap between germline ends came to 13 bases. The CDR3 covers 13 residues. CDR3 DNA sequence: TGTGCCAGGTACAGGACGAGAAACACTGAAGCTTTCTTT. Translation: CARYRTRNTEAFF.

The V call is TRBV5-1, the J call TRBJ2-7, with 9 bases identical to TRBD1. Germline-derived CDR1 and CDR2 are SGHRS and YFSETQ. The CDR3 extends over 14 amino acids. V was pared by 3 bases and J by 6 bases, with 7 bases of the junction left unmatched. CDR3 amino acids: CASSWAGQGSEQYF. As DNA, the CDR3 is TGCGCCAGCAGCTGGGCGGGACAGGGCAGCGAGCAGTACTTC.

V and J are TRBV4-3 and TRBJ2-1; weak D call: TRBD2 (6 bases). Germline CDR1 LGHNA, CDR2 YSLEER. The CDR3 spans 12 residues. Trimming stripped 4 bases from V and 12 bases from J, with 13 bases between. The chain's CDR3 is CASSLWDFGQFF. The CDR3 bases are TGCGCCAGCAGCCTCTGGGACTTCGGGCAGTTCTTC.

The chain uses TRBV28 and TRBJ2-7; weak D call: TRBD2 (6 bases). V was cut by 7 bases and J by 7 bases, with 20 bases left in between. The CDR3 is 14 residues long. The germline V gene encodes CDR1 MDHEN and CDR2 SYDVKM. The DNA of the CDR3 is TGTGCCAGCACCCGGGACCAGGCCCGGGGGGAGCAGTACTTC. It specifies CASTRDQARGEQYF.

As regards this clone: The sample has other DNA sequences that encode this CDR3 too. V gene TRBV9 combines with J gene TRBJ1-3; the match to TRBD1 covers 7 bases. V trimming: 0 bases; J trimming: 2 bases; junction bases outside the gene matches: 2. CDR1 and CDR2 from the germline V gene are SGDLS and YYNGEE. The CDR3 length is 15 residues. The CDR3 spells CASSVGTGPGNTIYF. The CDR3, as DNA: TGTGCCAGCAGCGTAGGGACAGGCCCTGGAAACACCATATATTTT.

This clone was recorded only once. The rearrangement joins TRBV7-9 to TRBJ2-5, with 9 bases fitting TRBD2. V gave up 0 bases and J gave up 3 bases; unmatched junction bases: 5. Per germline, CDR1 SEHNR and CDR2 FQNEAQ (reference sequence). This CDR3 has 16 residues. The CDR3 region has the DNA TGTGCCAGCAGCTTAGCAGCGGCTAGCGGGAAAGAGACCCAGTACTTC. Its protein is CASSLAAASGKETQYF.

This chain connects TRBV27 to TRBJ1-2; D gene ambiguous. The CDR3 is 16 residues long. V lost 0 bases and J lost 6, with 17 bases in between. Germline CDR1 MNHEY, CDR2 SMNVEV (reference sequence). CDR3 sequence reads: CASSLSSGSRINGYTF. CDR3 sequence (DNA): TGTGCCAGCAGTTTATCGTCGGGGTCGAGGATCAATGGCTACACCTTC.